This T cell receptor (beta chain) was obtained from a study of shared clonotypes between healthy human individuals. The CDR3 length is 13 residues, termini included. Per germline, CDR1 SNHLY and CDR2 FYNNEI. About this clone itself: The CDR3 ends on some other residue instead of the conserved phenylalanine or tryptophan, so this is likely a read error. It is unclear where the CDR3 begins or ends on the DNA, so no DNA is shown, and the CDR3 is as TCRdb lists it.

Sequenced by immunoSEQ multiplex PCR; TCRdb stores in-frame clones only, minus some. The table lists roughly 2.5 million clones, approximately 92% of them singletons, with over 0.12% in the top ten. The J gene is TRBJ1-5, the V gene TRBV2; TRBD1, the table's D call, lacks a check against the DNA. Material: naive CD4+ T cells sorted from blood. The subset was: CD45RA+ positively selected. The receptor was derived from a man younger than 30 in good health. CDR3 sequence reads: CASSTALGQGIFC.